The 8 T cell receptor beta chains presented below share a single source sample, sequenced in a study of vaccination and CD4 T cells after COVID-19. No antigen has been assigned to these receptors. Regarding treatment: roughly 11-day PBMC culture with coronavirus spike peptide pools or control peptides (ViraFEST assay). An Oncomine TCR Beta short-read assay was used to sequence the DNA from cultured CD4+ T cells. TCRdb redid the calling of the PCR reads with MiXCR, one entry per CDR3 protein. This sample has some 5,300 distinct CDR3 sequences, with 35% to 50% found just once. The sequenced sample was CD4+ T cells from blood, cultured in vitro. The receptors shown here come from a human donor who had recovered from COVID-19.

The gene calls are TRBV21-1 and TRBJ1-2; TRBD1 was called by the table and not checked on the DNA. TRBV21-1 is labeled a pseudogene. The CDR3 is 14 amino acids. CDR3: CASSAEGGSYGYTF. The CDR3 DNA sequence: TGTGCCAGCAGCGCGGAAGGGGGCTCCTATGGCTACACCTTC.

This chain joins TRBV19 and TRBJ2-6; D perhaps matches TRBD1 (5 bases). Germline loops: CDR1 LNHDA, CDR2 SQIVND (reference sequence). Trimming took 4 bases from V and 9 from J, leaving 16 bases between them. The CDR3 totals 15 residues. This CDR3 is CASSTEAQAFNVLTF. CDR3 DNA sequence: TGTGCCAGTAGTACGGAAGCACAGGCTTTCAACGTCCTGACTTTC.

This sequence joins TRBV7-2 and TRBJ1-2; weak D call: TRBD1 (6 bases). Trimming pared 5 bases from V and 7 bases from J, leaving 20 bases between. This CDR3 spans 15 amino acids. CDR1 SGHTA and CDR2 FQGNSA come from the germline V gene. The CDR3 region is CASSAQGQFSAGYTF. The CDR3 DNA follows: TGTGCCAGCAGCGCACAGGGCCAATTTTCGGCTGGCTACACCTTC.

In this sample, this clonotype turned up a few times. The V gene is TRBV28, the J gene TRBJ1-2, with D unclear. The CDR3 length is 12 residues. Germline-derived CDR1 and CDR2 are MDHEN and SYDVKM. Between the trimmed V and J ends, which lost 7 bases and 0 bases, there was a span of 6 bases. CDR3 sequence: CASKTANYGYTF. CDR3 DNA: TGTGCCAGCAAAACCGCTAACTATGGCTACACCTTC.

The J gene is TRBJ2-5, the V gene TRBV7-3; D is ambiguous. Trimming left V 2 bases short and J 2 bases short, with 12 bases between. Per the germline V gene, CDR1 is SGHTA and CDR2 is FQGTGA. The CDR3 consists of 15 residues. CDR3 bases: TGTGCCAGCAGCTTAGGCGCTACCCGTCAAGAGACCCAGTACTTC. This sequence encodes CASSLGATRQETQYF.

V usage is TRBV2 and J usage is TRBJ2-5, with 7 bases fitting TRBD2. This CDR3 region has 14 residues. Trimming at V came to 5 bases and at J to 3 bases, leaving 6 bases not matched to a gene. CDR1 is SNHLY and CDR2 is FYNNEI in the germline V gene. CDR3 sequence reads: CASSYLLAEETQYF. DNA for the CDR3: TGTGCCAGCAGTTATCTCCTAGCGGAAGAGACCCAGTACTTC.

This chain joins TRBV12-3 or TRBV12-4 and TRBJ1-1; 7 bases map to TRBD1. The CDR3 runs to 13 residues. V shed 5 bases, J shed 6 bases, and the junction held 6 bases outside the gene matches. In nucleotides, the CDR3 is TGTGCCAGCAGTCGGACAGGCGCCGCTGAAGCTTTCTTT. Its protein is CASSRTGAAEAFF.

The chain has TRBV2 and TRBJ2-7, with D uncertain. CDR1 and CDR2 (germline): SNHLY, FYNNEI. The CDR3 sequence is 13 residues long. V lost 9 bases to trimming and J lost 0 bases, with 12 bases between them. CDR3 in amino acids: CARTDGRSYEQYF. In nucleotides, the CDR3 is TGTGCCAGGACGGACGGCCGCTCCTACGAGCAGTACTTC.